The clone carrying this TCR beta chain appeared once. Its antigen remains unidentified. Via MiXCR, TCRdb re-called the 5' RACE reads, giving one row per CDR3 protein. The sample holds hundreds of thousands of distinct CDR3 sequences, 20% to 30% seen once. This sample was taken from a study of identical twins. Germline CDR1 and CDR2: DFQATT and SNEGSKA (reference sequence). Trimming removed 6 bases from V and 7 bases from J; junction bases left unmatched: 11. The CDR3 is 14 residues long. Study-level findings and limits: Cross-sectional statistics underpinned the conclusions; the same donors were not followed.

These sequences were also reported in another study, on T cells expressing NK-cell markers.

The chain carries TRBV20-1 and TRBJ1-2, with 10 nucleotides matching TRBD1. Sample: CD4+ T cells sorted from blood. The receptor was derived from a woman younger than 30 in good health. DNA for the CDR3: TGCAGTGCCGAGACAGGGGGCTTTGGAGGTGGCTACACCTTC. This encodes CSAETGGFGGGYTF.